These 23 T cell receptor beta chains share one sample of origin, sequenced in a study of cytomegalovirus exposure and HLA in healthy donors. Primers included in the PCR were 60 Vbeta and 13 Jbeta primers. Produced via immunoSEQ multiplex PCR; TCRdb's table is partial and in-frame only. The top ten hold 2% to 2.5% of the sample, which has 150,000 or so clones, approximately 81% seen once. What was sequenced was PBMCs. These receptors came from a woman in her late teens or twenties in good health and CMV-seronegative.

The chain uses TRBV29-1 and TRBJ2-7, with TRBD2 matching over 13 bases. CDR3 length: 12 residues. Per the germline V gene, CDR1 is SQVTM and CDR2 is ANQGSEA. DNA for the CDR3: TGCCCGGGACTAGCGGGAAGCTACGAGCAGTACTTC. This gives the protein CPGLAGSYEQYF.

The chain joins TRBV28 to TRBJ2-4; possible D gene TRBD1, 6 bases. The CDR3 is 15 amino acids. Trimming removed 6 bases from V and 1 base from J, with 13 bases in between. Germline V CDR1 and CDR2: MDHEN, SYDVKM. The DNA for the CDR3 is TGTGCCAGCAGCGACACCCAGGGGGCCAAAAACATTCAGTACTTC. Amino acid sequence: CASSDTQGAKNIQYF.

This clone was picked up many times. This sequence joins TRBV7-3 and TRBJ2-5; 10 nucleotides align to TRBD2. Germline V gives CDR1 SGHTA, CDR2 FQGTGA. This CDR3 region has 15 residues. The V and J ends lost 5 bases and 5 bases, in that order; junction bases with no gene match: 8. CDR3 sequence: CASSPSGRAGETQYF. DNA for the CDR3: TGTGCCAGCAGCCCCAGCGGGAGGGCCGGGGAGACCCAGTACTTC.

The chain recombines TRBV7-6 with TRBJ2-1, with 8 bases lining up with TRBD2. This CDR3 comprises 15 residues. The germline V gene encodes CDR1 SGHVS and CDR2 FNYEAQ. J lost 4 bases, V lost 3 bases, and 5 bases had no gene match. CDR3 DNA: TGTGCCAGCAGCTTTGTAGCGGGGAAATACAATGAGCAGTTCTTC. It yields the protein CASSFVAGKYNEQFF.

A remark on this clone: This sample includes further DNA sequences coding for the same CDR3. The chain links TRBV18 to TRBJ1-2; 7 nucleotides agree with TRBD1. CDR3 length: 14 amino acids. V gave up 3 bases and J gave up 3 bases; unmatched junction bases: 4. Germline V gives CDR1 KGHSH, CDR2 LQKENI. The CDR3, as DNA: TGTGCCAGCTCACCGAGACAGGGCGACTATGGCTACACCTTC. Encoded protein: CASSPRQGDYGYTF.

The chain employs TRBV29-1 and TRBJ2-1; 13 nucleotides match TRBD2. The CDR3 extends over 13 amino acids. The V and J ends lost 7 bases and 9 bases, in that order; junction bases with no gene match: 6. CDR1 is SQVTM, CDR2 ANQGSEA, per germline. The CDR3 loop reads CSARLAGGGEQFF. CDR3 in DNA: TGCAGCGCCCGACTAGCGGGGGGAGGTGAGCAGTTCTTC.

V usage is TRBV2 and J usage is TRBJ1-3; D perhaps matches TRBD1 (6 bases). V was pared by 6 bases and J by 0 bases, with 12 bases between. Germline V gene data show CDR1 as SNHLY and CDR2 as FYNNEI. This CDR3 contains 15 residues. CDR3 bases: TGTGCCAGCAGCCAGAGGGGGGGCTCTGGAAACACCATATATTTT. Encoded protein: CASSQRGGSGNTIYF.

This chain connects TRBV28 to TRBJ2-1; 11 bases are shared with TRBD2. V shed 8 bases, J shed 12 bases, and the junction held 12 bases outside the gene matches. Per germline, CDR1 MDHEN and CDR2 SYDVKM. The CDR3 consists of 14 residues. CDR3: CASGELAGDVAQFF. In DNA form, the CDR3 reads TGTGCCAGCGGGGAACTAGCGGGAGATGTGGCGCAGTTCTTC.

Notes on this clone: Its ends do not fully match the called genes, so a read error is possible. The chain employs TRBV7-9 and TRBJ1-4; D remains unclear. The CDR3 has 16 residues. Germline CDR1 and CDR2: SEHNR and FQNEAQ (reference sequence). The chain's CDR3 is CSSSLALGATNEKLFF. CDR3 coding DNA: TGTTCCAGCAGCTTAGCGCTGGGAGCAACTAATGAAAAACTGTTTTTT.

The rearrangement links TRBV5-1 to TRBJ2-7, with TRBD2 as a possible D gene (6 bases). CDR3 length equals 14 residues. The V end was cut by 0 bases, the J end by 3 bases, with 10 bases between. Germline V CDR1 and CDR2: SGHRS, YFSETQ. CDR3 coding DNA: TGCGCCAGCAGCTTGGTGGTTAGCGGCTACGAGCAGTACTTC. Protein: CASSLVVSGYEQYF.

With respect to this clone: In the same sample, other DNA sequences code for this CDR3. The rearrangement joins TRBV5-1 to TRBJ1-5; 7 bases map to TRBD1. CDR3 size: 14 residues. The germline V gene encodes CDR1 SGHRS and CDR2 YFSETQ. The J segment lost 1 base and the V segment lost 4 bases, leaving 2 bases of the junction unmatched. In nucleotides, the CDR3 is TGCGCCAGCAGCCCGACAGGGAGCAATCAGCCCCAGCATTTT. Its protein product is CASSPTGSNQPQHF.

V gene TRBV5-5 combines with J gene TRBJ1-4, with 8 nucleotides matching TRBD1. Germline V lookup: CDR1 SGHKS, CDR2 YYEKEE (reference sequence). J lost 5 bases, V lost 0 bases, and 9 bases had no gene match. This CDR3 has 17 residues. The CDR3, as DNA: TGTGCCAGCAGCTTGGCGGGGACAGGCGGGACGAATGAAAAACTGTTTTTT. Its protein product is CASSLAGTGGTNEKLFF.

This rearrangement joins TRBV19 to TRBJ2-7, with a possible D match to TRBD2 (7 bases). The CDR3 runs to 14 residues. In germline, CDR1 is LNHDA, CDR2 SQIVND (reference sequence). CDR3 sequence reads: CAAGGGRYSYEQYF. CDR3 coding DNA: TGTGCAGCTGGGGGGGGGCGGTATTCCTACGAGCAGTACTTC. The full variable domain, with the rest looked up from reference TRBV19 and TRBJ2-7, is DGGITQSPKYLFRKEGQNVTLSCEQNLNHDAMYWYRQDPGQGLRLIYYSQIVNDFQKGDIAEGYSVSREKKESFPLTVTSAQKNPTAFYLCAAGGGRYSYEQYFGPGTRLTVT.

The J gene is TRBJ2-7, the V gene TRBV19; 9 nucleotides align to TRBD2. Germline loops: CDR1 LNHDA, CDR2 SQIVND (reference sequence). The CDR3 has 13 amino acids. V shed 10 bases, J shed 3 bases, and the junction held 7 bases outside the gene matches. The CDR3 DNA reads as TGTGCCACCCTAGTAGCGGGGGACTACGAGCAGTACTTC. It specifies CATLVAGDYEQYF.

This clone was found once. J is TRBJ2-3 and V is TRBV21-1; the DNA was not used to check the table's D call, TRBD2. TRBV21-1 counts as a pseudogene. The CDR3 runs to 13 residues. CDR3 sequence: CASSKDRAGTQYF. CDR3 bases: TGTGCCAGCAGCAAGGATCGGGCGGGTACGCAGTATTTT.

The chain combines TRBV7-9 with TRBJ1-6; D gene uncertain. Germline values: CDR1 SEHNR, CDR2 FQNEAQ (reference sequence). The CDR3 has 15 amino acids. The V end lost 1 base, the J end lost 10 bases, and 14 bases lay between the germline ends. The CDR3 sequence: CASSLDGGLGSPLHF. CDR3 nucleotide sequence: TGTGCCAGCAGCTTAGACGGAGGTTTAGGATCACCCCTCCACTTT. The entire variable domain, with the rest obtained from reference TRBV7-9 and TRBJ1-6, is as follows: DTGVSQNPRHKITKRGQNVTFRCDPISEHNRLYWYRQTLGQGPEFLTYFQNEAQLEKSRLLSDRFSAERPKGSFSTLEIQRTEQGDSAMYLCASSLDGGLGSPLHFGNGTRLTVT.

This sequence joins TRBV7-9 and TRBJ2-5; the match to TRBD1 covers 7 bases. This CDR3 is 14 amino acids long. Germline lookup yields CDR1 SEHNR and CDR2 FQNEAQ (reference sequence). Trimming cost V 1 base and J 3 bases; bases outside gene matches: 2. The CDR3, as DNA: TGTGCCAGCAGCTTAGATACAGGGGAAGAGACCCAGTACTTC. Its translation: CASSLDTGEETQYF.

This sequence joins TRBV6-5 and TRBJ2-7, with TRBD2 as a possible D gene (6 bases). The V and J ends lost 2 bases and 2 bases respectively, with 16 bases between them. The CDR3 length is 16 residues. Germline V lookup: CDR1 MNHEY, CDR2 SVGAGI. Written as DNA, the CDR3 is TGTGCCAGCAGTTACCGCGGACCGGGCGGGACCTACGAGCAGTACTTC. This translates into CASSYRGPGGTYEQYF.

The J gene is TRBJ2-7, the V gene TRBV27; possibly TRBD2 for D (7 bases). This CDR3 is built from 16 residues. Germline lookup yields CDR1 MNHEY and CDR2 SMNVEV (reference sequence). With 0 bases removed from V and 0 bases from J, the gap between germline ends came to 12 bases. The CDR3 protein is CASSLSAGASSYEQYF. DNA for the CDR3: TGTGCCAGCAGTTTATCGGCGGGGGCCAGCTCCTACGAGCAGTACTTC.

V gene TRBV7-9 combines with J gene TRBJ1-6, with 7 nucleotides matching TRBD1. This CDR3 has 14 residues. J lost 9 bases, V lost 5 bases, and 7 bases had no gene match. Germline V gene data show CDR1 as SEHNR and CDR2 as FQNEAQ (reference sequence). CDR3 nucleotides: TGTGCCAGCAGCCTCGACAGGGTAGCTTCACCCCTCCACTTT. The encoded protein is CASSLDRVASPLHF.

The chain is built from TRBV4-3 and TRBJ2-2, with TRBD2 matching 10 bases. This CDR3 is built from 19 residues. CDR1 and CDR2 from the germline V gene are LGHNA and YSLEER. With V trimmed by 4 bases and J by 3 bases, 14 bases remained unmatched. CDR3: CASSPRLILAGWDTGELFF. CDR3 DNA: TGCGCCAGCAGCCCCCGTCTCATACTAGCGGGATGGGACACCGGGGAGCTGTTTTTT.

The V call is TRBV30, the J call TRBJ1-5; D is undetermined. The CDR3 is made up of 15 amino acids. Trimming shortened V by 3 bases and J by 9 bases, and 21 bases separated the two germline ends. Germline V CDR1 and CDR2: GTSNPN, SVGIG (reference sequence). CDR3 in DNA: TGTGCCTGGAGCCCGACTGGGGAAGCCGGAGGGCCCCAGCATTTT. It is translated as CAWSPTGEAGGPQHF.

The count of this clone is one. The chain employs TRBV5-6 and TRBJ2-1, with D possibly being TRBD1 (5 bases). This CDR3 spans 12 amino acids. Trimming cost V 2 bases and J 10 bases, with 10 bases left between them. Germline CDR1 reads SGHDT; CDR2 reads YYEEEE. The CDR3 region has the DNA TGTGCCAGCAGCTTTCAGGGTAGAGAGCAGTTCTTC. Its protein product is CASSFQGREQFF.